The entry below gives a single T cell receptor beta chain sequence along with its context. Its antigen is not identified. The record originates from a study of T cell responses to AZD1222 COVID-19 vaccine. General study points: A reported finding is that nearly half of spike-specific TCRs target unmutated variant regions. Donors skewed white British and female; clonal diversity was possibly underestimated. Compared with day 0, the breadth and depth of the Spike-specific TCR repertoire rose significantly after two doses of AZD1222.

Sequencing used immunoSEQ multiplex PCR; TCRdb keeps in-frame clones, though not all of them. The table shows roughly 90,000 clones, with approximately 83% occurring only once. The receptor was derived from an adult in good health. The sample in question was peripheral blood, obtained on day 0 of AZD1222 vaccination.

The CDR3 protein is CASSPDRGFAAFF. The CDR3 region has the DNA TGTGCCAGCAGCCCGGACAGGGGGTTTGCGGCTTTCTTT. The chain employs TRBV6-5 and TRBJ1-1, with 10 positions matching TRBD1. The V gene end was trimmed by 6 bases and the J gene end by 11 bases; junction bases not matched to a gene: 9. This CDR3 is built from 13 residues. Germline V gene data show CDR1 as MNHEY and CDR2 as SVGAGI.